This TCR beta chain originates from a study of blood T cell repertoires in COVID-19. The wider study: There were acute and convalescent COVID-19 samples, and they came from the United States, Italy and Spain. Sources were T cells, B-cell-depleted T cells, or PBMCs; the material itself was cDNA or gDNA.

Seattle participants joined during active infection and were tracked over time. This clone was counted once. Under the authors' procedure: Estimates of nucleated cell counts were drawn from the amplification of reference gene primers. Method: immunoSEQ multiplex PCR; TCRdb's copy keeps in-frame clones and lacks some. V and J calls plus clone size are reproduced from that table; the DNA served to infer D and trimming. Of about 200,000 clones in the sample, around four fifths are singletons; the top ten hold 4.5% to 5.5%. Looked up from germline, CDR1 is SGHDN and CDR2 is FVKESK. The CDR3 covers 17 residues. The V gene lost 0 bases and the J gene lost 1 base, with 15 bases spanning the gap.

The material sequenced was peripheral blood. V and J are TRBV14 and TRBJ2-5, with D hard to call. The sequence derives from a woman in her sixties or seventies with COVID-19, enrolled during active disease. CDR3 DNA: TGTGCCAGCAGCCAAGACAAGAACCCCCCGGGCCAAGAGACCCAGTACTTC. Amino acids: CASSQDKNPPGQETQYF. Using reference TRBV14 and TRBJ2-5 for the parts outside the CDR3, the full variable domain is EAGVTQFPSHSVIEKGQTVTLRCDPISGHDNLYWYRRVMGKEIKFLLHFVKESKQDESGMPNNRFLAERTGGTYSTLKVQPAELEDSGVYFCASSQDKNPPGQETQYFGPGTRLLVL.